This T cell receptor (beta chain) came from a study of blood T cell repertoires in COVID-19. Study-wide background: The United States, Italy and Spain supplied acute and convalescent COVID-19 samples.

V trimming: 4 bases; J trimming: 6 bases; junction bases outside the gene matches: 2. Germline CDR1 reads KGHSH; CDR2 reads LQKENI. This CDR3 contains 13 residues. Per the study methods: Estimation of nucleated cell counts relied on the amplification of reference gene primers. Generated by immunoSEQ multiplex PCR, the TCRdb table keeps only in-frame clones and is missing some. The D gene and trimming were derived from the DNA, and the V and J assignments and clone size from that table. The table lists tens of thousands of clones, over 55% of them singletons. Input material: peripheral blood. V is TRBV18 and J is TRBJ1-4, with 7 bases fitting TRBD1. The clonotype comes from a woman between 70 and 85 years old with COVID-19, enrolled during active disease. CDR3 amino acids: CASSHGTDEKLFF. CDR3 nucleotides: TGTGCCAGCTCACACGGGACAGATGAAAAACTGTTTTTT.